This T cell receptor beta chain was observed in a study of T cell responses to AZD1222 COVID-19 vaccine. Second-dose groups at about 4 or about 12 weeks were pooled. As to this clone: Its antigen is unidentified.

General observations from the study: A reported finding is that nearly half of spike-specific TCRs target unmutated variant regions. Donors were chiefly white British, with a greater number of females, and clonal diversity was perhaps underestimated.

Assay used: immunoSEQ multiplex PCR; TCRdb lists only in-frame clones, some missing. The table lists roughly 190,000 clones, approximately 90% of them singletons, with 1.5% to 2% in the top ten. The CDR3 consists of 11 residues. V dropped 6 bases and J dropped 5 bases, with 7 bases sitting between them. This receptor was obtained from an adult who received the AZD1222 COVID-19 vaccine. Source: peripheral blood, taken 28 days after the second AZD1222 dose. The chain employs TRBV12-3 or TRBV12-4 and TRBJ2-5; D remains ambiguous. The CDR3 spells CASSPRETQYF. CDR3 nucleotides: TGTGCCAGCAGCCCGAGGGAGACCCAGTACTTC.